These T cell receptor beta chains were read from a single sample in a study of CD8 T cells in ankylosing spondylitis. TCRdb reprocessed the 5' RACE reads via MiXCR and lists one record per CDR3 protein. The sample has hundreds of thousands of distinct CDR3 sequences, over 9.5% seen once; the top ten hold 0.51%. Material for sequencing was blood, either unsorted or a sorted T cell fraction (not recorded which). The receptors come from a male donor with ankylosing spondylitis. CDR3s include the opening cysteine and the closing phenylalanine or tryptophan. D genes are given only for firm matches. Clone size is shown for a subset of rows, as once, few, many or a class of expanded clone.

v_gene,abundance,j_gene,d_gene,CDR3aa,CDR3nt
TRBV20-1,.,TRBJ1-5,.,CSARAGFPQPQHF,TGCAGTGCTAGAGCGGGGTTTCCTCAGCCCCAGCATTTT
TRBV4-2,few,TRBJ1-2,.,CASRQDSGDYGYTF,TGTGCCAGCAGGCAAGATTCAGGGGACTATGGCTACACCTTC
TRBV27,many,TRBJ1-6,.,CASSLKPLGGGNSPLHF,TGTGCCAGCAGTTTAAAGCCCCTAGGGGGAGGTAATTCACCCCTCCACTTT
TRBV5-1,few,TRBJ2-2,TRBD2,CASSKGLAGSSTGELFF,TGCGCCAGCAGCAAGGGACTAGCGGGATCTAGCACCGGGGAGCTGTTTTTT
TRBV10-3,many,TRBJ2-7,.,CAILRETSYEQYF,TGTGCCATCCTACGGGAAACATCCTACGAGCAGTACTTC
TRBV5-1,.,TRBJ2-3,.,CASSLWDPSTDTQYF,TGCGCCAGCAGCTTGTGGGACCCAAGCACAGATACGCAGTATTTT
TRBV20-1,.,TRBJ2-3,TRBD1,CSTQGALGDTQYF,TGCAGTACACAGGGGGCCCTGGGAGATACGCAGTATTTT
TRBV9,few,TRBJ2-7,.,CASSGRTDHEQYF,TGTGCCAGCAGCGGCCGGACGGATCACGAGCAGTACTTC
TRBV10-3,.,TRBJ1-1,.,CAISESNGMNTEAFF,TGTGCCATCAGTGAGTCGAACGGCATGAACACTGAAGCTTTCTTT
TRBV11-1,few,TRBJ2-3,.,CASSLEVFNTQYF,TGTGCCAGCAGCTTAGAAGTCTTCAATACGCAGTATTTT
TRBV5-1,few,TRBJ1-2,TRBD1,CASSADRAGGYTF,TGCGCCAGCAGCGCGGACAGGGCTGGTGGCTACACCTTC
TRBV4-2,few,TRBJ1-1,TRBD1,CASSFGGTGEIEAFF,TGTGCCAGCAGCTTCGGAGGGACAGGGGAGATTGAAGCTTTCTTT
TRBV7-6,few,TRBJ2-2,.,CASSKLTDFSLYTGELFF,TGTGCCAGCAGTAAATTGACCGACTTCTCCCTCTACACCGGGGAGCTGTTTTTT
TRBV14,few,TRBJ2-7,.,CASSQESGSWGRVRYEQYF,TGTGCCAGCAGCCAAGAATCGGGGTCTTGGGGACGAGTGAGGTACGAGCAGTACTTC
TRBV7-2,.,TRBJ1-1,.,CASSLAFFREAFF,TGTGCCAGCAGCTTAGCGTTCTTTAGAGAAGCTTTCTTT
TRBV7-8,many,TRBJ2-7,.,CASSPGPIYEQYF,TGTGCCAGCAGCCCCGGACCTATCTACGAGCAGTACTTC
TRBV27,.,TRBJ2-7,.,CASSFQLYGTYEQYF,TGTGCCAGCAGTTTCCAACTTTATGGCACATACGAGCAGTACTTC
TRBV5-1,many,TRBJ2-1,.,CASSPRGIEQFF,TGCGCCAGCTCCCCGAGGGGGATTGAGCAGTTCTTC
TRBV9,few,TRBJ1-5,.,CASSRDSSLGNQPQHF,TGTGCCAGCAGCCGCGACTCTAGTCTAGGGAATCAGCCCCAGCATTTT
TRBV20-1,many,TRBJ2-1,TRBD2,CSALRPASGSYNEQFF,TGCAGTGCTCTCCGGCCGGCTAGCGGCTCCTACAATGAGCAGTTCTTC
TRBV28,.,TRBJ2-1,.,CASSFGEKSRDEQFF,TGTGCCAGCAGCTTCGGGGAGAAATCGCGAGATGAGCAGTTCTTC
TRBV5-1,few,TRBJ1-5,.,CASSPDGVINQPQHF,TGCGCCAGCAGCCCGGATGGAGTAATCAATCAGCCCCAGCATTTT
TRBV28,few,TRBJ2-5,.,CASSSSDREETQYF,TGTGCCAGCAGTTCCTCCGACAGAGAAGAGACCCAGTACTTC
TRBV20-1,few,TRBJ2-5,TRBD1,CSAFDRGHEETQYF,TGCAGTGCTTTCGACAGGGGCCATGAAGAGACCCAGTACTTC
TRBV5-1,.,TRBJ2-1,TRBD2,CASSFRTSSNEQFF,TGCGCCAGCAGCTTTCGGACTAGCAGCAATGAGCAGTTCTTC
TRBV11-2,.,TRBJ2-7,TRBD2,CASTQWLLAGTYEQYF,TGTGCCAGCACGCAGTGGCTACTAGCGGGGACCTACGAGCAGTACTTC
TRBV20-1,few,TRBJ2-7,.,CSARETRTYEQYF,TGCAGTGCTAGAGAAACGAGGACCTACGAGCAGTACTTC
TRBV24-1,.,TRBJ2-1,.,CATSDLRRGRNEQFF,TGTGCCACCAGTGATCTCAGGAGGGGCCGGAATGAGCAGTTCTTC
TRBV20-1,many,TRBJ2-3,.,CSASRGAFTDTQYF,TGCAGTGCTAGTAGGGGGGCGTTCACAGATACGCAGTATTTT
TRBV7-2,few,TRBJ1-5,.,CASSLYGLNQPQHF,TGTGCCAGCAGCTTATATGGGCTCAATCAGCCCCAGCATTTT
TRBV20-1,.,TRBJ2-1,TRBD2,CSANILPGLAGGGSSYNEQFF,TGCAGTGCTAATATTTTACCGGGACTAGCGGGGGGTGGTTCCTCCTACAATGAGCAGTTCTTC
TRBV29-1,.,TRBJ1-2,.,CSVDRRNYGYTF,TGCAGCGTTGACAGGCGGAACTATGGCTACACCTTC
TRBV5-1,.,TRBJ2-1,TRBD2,CASSLPAGDSYNEQFF,TGCGCCAGCAGCTTACCAGCGGGAGACTCCTACAATGAGCAGTTCTTC
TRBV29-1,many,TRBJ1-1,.,CSVLLRGKRTEAFF,TGCAGCGTCCTCCTTCGGGGCAAGAGGACTGAAGCTTTCTTT
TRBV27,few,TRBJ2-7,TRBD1,CASSLSYRDSIYEQYF,TGTGCCAGCAGTTTATCGTATAGGGACAGTATCTACGAGCAGTACTTC
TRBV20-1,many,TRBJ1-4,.,CSAALAAFTEKLFF,TGCAGTGCAGCTCTAGCAGCCTTTACTGAAAAACTGTTTTTT
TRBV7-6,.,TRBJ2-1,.,CASSLRPGIDEQFF,TGTGCCAGCAGCTTACGACCAGGGATCGATGAGCAGTTCTTC
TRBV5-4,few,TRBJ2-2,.,CASSSRLGSAGELFF,TGTGCCAGCAGCTCTCGTTTAGGGTCGGCCGGGGAGCTGTTTTTT
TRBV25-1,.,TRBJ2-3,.,CASSEWGRTDTQYF,TGTGCCAGCAGTGAATGGGGCAGAACAGATACGCAGTATTTT
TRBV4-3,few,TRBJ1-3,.,CASSNDRANTIYF,TGCGCCAGCAGTAACGACCGAGCAAACACCATATATTTT
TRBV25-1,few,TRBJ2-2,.,CASSYRIGELFF,TGTGCCAGCAGTTATAGAATCGGGGAGCTGTTTTTT